The rows below give T cell receptor beta chains drawn from one sample of a study of cytotoxic CD8 clonotypes in ibrutinib-treated CLL. Method: immunoSEQ multiplex PCR; TCRdb's copy keeps in-frame clones and lacks some. The table records roughly 29,000 clones, about 70% of them present only once. This specimen consisted of PBMCs, obtained after 36 months of ibrutinib treatment. These receptors were collected from a human donor with chronic lymphocytic leukemia. Each CDR3 is given with its conserved first and last residue. Fields, in order: J gene, clone size, V gene, D gene, CDR3 protein, CDR3 DNA. The D gene is left open where the match is weak. Clone size is given for some rows only: seen once, a few or many times, or a class if the clone is expanded.

>TRBJ2-7|NA|TRBV19|TRBD2
CATARREGYEQYF
TGTGCCACCGCTCGGAGGGAGGGCTACGAGCAGTACTTC
>TRBJ2-5|once|TRBV13|NA
CASSLIDSHSSVKETQYF
TGTGCCAGCAGCTTAATTGACAGCCATTCAAGTGTAAAAGAGACCCAGTACTTC
>TRBJ1-4|NA|TRBV27|NA
CASSSPTFAMEKLFF
TGTGCCAGCAGCAGTCCTACCTTCGCCATGGAAAAACTGTTTTTT
>TRBJ1-6|NA|TRBV6-5|TRBD1
CASTPARQGAAPLHF
TGTGCCAGCACCCCCGCCCGACAGGGGGCCGCACCCCTCCACTTT
>TRBJ1-1|NA|TRBV6-1|NA
CASNVRGLNTEAFF
TGTGCCAGCAATGTGAGGGGCTTGAACACTGAAGCTTTCTTT
>TRBJ2-1|NA|TRBV5-4|NA
CASSLTGYNEQFF
TGTGCCAGCAGCTTGACAGGGTACAATGAGCAGTTCTTC
>TRBJ2-1|once|TRBV19|NA
CASSIDRAEQFF
TGTGCCAGTAGTATAGATAGGGCAGAGCAGTTCTTC
>TRBJ2-2|NA|TRBV6-5|NA
CATAFGGELFF
TGTGCCACTGCGTTTGGCGGGGAGCTGTTTTTT
>TRBJ1-1|NA|TRBV5-4|NA
CASSPVGVTEAFF
TGTGCCAGCAGCCCAGTCGGGGTCACTGAAGCTTTCTTT
>TRBJ1-4|NA|TRBV7-9|NA
CASSLWGGEKLFF
TGTGCCAGCAGCCTGTGGGGCGGTGAAAAACTGTTTTTT
>TRBJ2-1|NA|TRBV2|TRBD1
CASSTTGGSYNEQFF
TGTGCCAGCAGCACTACAGGGGGCTCCTACAATGAGCAGTTCTTC
>TRBJ2-7|NA|TRBV9|NA
CASSPRSDTRPGEQYF
TGTGCCAGCAGCCCCCGTTCTGACACGCGACCTGGCGAGCAGTACTTC
>TRBJ1-6|few|TRBV6-4|TRBD1
CASRADRGNSPLHF
TGTGCCAGCAGAGCGGACAGGGGAAATTCACCCCTCCACTTT
>TRBJ2-1|NA|TRBV7-6|TRBD1
CASSLAGGTGVYNEQFF
TGTGCCAGCAGCTTAGCGGGCGGGACAGGTGTTTACAATGAGCAGTTCTTC
>TRBJ2-7|NA|TRBV19|NA
CASRRGATYEQYF
TGTGCCAGCCGCCGAGGGGCCACCTACGAGCAGTACTTC
>TRBJ1-5|few|TRBV19|TRBD1
CASSPGQGPNQPQHF
TGTGCCAGTAGCCCTGGACAGGGGCCCAATCAGCCCCAGCATTTT